Below, one T cell receptor beta chain is given with its context. The protocol was immunoSEQ multiplex PCR, while the TCRdb copy is restricted to in-frame clones and leaves out a portion. The data contain 95,000 to 100,000 clones, around 89% of them singletons. The data belong to a study of control samples from healthy donors and cancer patients. The CDR3 runs 14 residues. The germline V gene encodes CDR1 LGHNT and CDR2 FRNRAP. Trimming took off 1 base at V and 1 base at J, with 7 bases between the two ends. The sequence derives from a man aged 30-40 years in good health. The material sequenced was blood. The chain couples TRBV12-5 to TRBJ1-1; D gene uncertain. The CDR3 loop is CASGLDGSNTEAFF. CDR3 sequence (DNA): TGTGCTAGTGGTTTGGACGGTTCGAACACTGAAGCTTTCTTT.